Listed below are T cell receptor beta chains from one sample, sequenced in a study of beta chain features in type 1 diabetes. Profiling relied on immunoSEQ multiplex PCR, and the TCRdb table lists in-frame clones only, not all of them. The repertoire holds hundreds of thousands of clones, with roughly 16% as singletons. Input material: naive CD4+ T cells from blood. The receptor source for this set is a man younger than 35 in good health. Both conserved end residues are trimmed from each CDR3. Each record gives: V gene, D gene, CDR3 protein. The D gene is left open where the match is weak.

TRBV6-6 NA ASSNRDIRYEQY
TRBV18 NA ASSPSDQPQH
TRBV7-2 NA ASGGSYNEQF
TRBV2 TRBD1 ASSARDRVIYEQY
TRBV4-1 NA ASSQVIWAASNQPQH
TRBV5-4 TRBD1 ASSSAGTGRGDEQF
TRBV7-6 NA ASSLALGRNYGYT
TRBV4-3 TRBD2 ASSQVSGGRNEQF
TRBV6-5 NA ASSQVNEQY
TRBV4-3 NA ASSQGSQGSGRGYGYT
TRBV4-3 NA ASSQDGLASRAYEQY
TRBV27 TRBD1 ASRTTGLKNGANVLT
TRBV13 NA ASSVLGGLHNSPLH
TRBV5-4 TRBD1 ASSSGTGGIASTDTQY
TRBV28 NA ASTDPVRRLDTEAF
TRBV4-3 NA ASSPVSPYNEQF